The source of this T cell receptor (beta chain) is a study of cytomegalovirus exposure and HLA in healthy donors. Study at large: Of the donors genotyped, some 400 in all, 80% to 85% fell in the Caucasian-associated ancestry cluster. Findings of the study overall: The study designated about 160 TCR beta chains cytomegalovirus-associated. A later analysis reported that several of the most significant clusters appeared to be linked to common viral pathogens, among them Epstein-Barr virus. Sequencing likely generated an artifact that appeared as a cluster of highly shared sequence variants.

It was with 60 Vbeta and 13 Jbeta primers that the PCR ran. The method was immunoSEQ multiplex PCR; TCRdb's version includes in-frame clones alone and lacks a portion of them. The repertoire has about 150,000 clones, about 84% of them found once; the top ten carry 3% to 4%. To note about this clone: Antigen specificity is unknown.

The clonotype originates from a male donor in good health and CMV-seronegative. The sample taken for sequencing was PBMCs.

CDR3: CASTLSAVVSTDTQYF. CDR3 nucleotides: TGTGCCAGCACCCTGTCGGCGGTAGTTAGCACAGATACGCAGTATTTT. The chain is built from TRBV27 and TRBJ2-3; D not certain. The CDR3 covers 16 residues. Trimming stripped 7 bases from V and 0 bases from J, with 17 bases between. Germline values: CDR1 MNHEY, CDR2 SMNVEV (reference sequence).